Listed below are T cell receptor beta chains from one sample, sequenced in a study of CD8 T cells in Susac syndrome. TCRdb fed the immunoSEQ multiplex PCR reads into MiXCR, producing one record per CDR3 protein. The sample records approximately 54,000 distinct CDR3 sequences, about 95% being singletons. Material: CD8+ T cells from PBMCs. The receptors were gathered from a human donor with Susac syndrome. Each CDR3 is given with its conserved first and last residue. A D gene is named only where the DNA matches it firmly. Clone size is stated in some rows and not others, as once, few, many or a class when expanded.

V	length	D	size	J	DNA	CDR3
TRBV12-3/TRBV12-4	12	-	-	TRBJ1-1	TGTGCCAGCTCACGGATGAACACTGAAGCTTTCTTT	CASSRMNTEAFF
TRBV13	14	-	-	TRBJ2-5	TGTGCCAGCAGCCCACGGGACTCCCAAGAGACCCAGTACTTC	CASSPRDSQETQYF
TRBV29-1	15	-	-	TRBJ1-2	TGCAGCGTTGGGGTCAGGGCCCTAGAGTACTATGGCTACACCTTC	CSVGVRALEYYGYTF
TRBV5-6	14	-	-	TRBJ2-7	TGTGCCAGCAGCTTGCAACAGGGATACTACGAGCAGTACTTC	CASSLQQGYYEQYF
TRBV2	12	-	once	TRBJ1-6	TGTGCCAGCAGTGAGGCCCTGCTAGTCCTCCACTTT	CASSEALLVLHF
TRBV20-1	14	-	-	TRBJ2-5	TGCAGTGCTAGAGACCGGAGCAGACCAGAGACCCAGTACTTC	CSARDRSRPETQYF
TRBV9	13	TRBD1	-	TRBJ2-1	TGTGCCAGCAGCAGCAGGGGGTACGATGAGCAGTTCTTC	CASSSRGYDEQFF
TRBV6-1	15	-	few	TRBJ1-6	TGTGCGGCATCCAAGGAGCTCCTTTTTCGTTCACCCCTCCACTTT	CAASKELLFRSPLHF
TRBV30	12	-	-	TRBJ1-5	TGTGCCTGGAGTGTACAGGGCCAGCCCCAGCATTTT	CAWSVQGQPQHF
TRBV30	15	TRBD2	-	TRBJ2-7	TGTGCCTGGAAACCCATAGCGGGGCAAATCTACGAGCAGTACTTC	CAWKPIAGQIYEQYF
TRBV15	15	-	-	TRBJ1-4	TGTGCCACCAGCACCGGGGGGCCTTTTGGAGAAAAACTGTTTTTT	CATSTGGPFGEKLFF
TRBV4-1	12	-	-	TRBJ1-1	TGCGCCAGCAGCCAACAAAACACTGAAGCTTTCTTT	CASSQQNTEAFF
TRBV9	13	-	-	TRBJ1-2	TGTGCCAGCAGCCCGGGGGGGGACTATGGCTACACCTTC	CASSPGGDYGYTF
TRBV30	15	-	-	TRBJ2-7	TGTGCCTGGAGTGTATTAGCCAACCCGCCGGGCGAGCAGTACTTC	CAWSVLANPPGEQYF
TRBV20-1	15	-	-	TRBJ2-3	TGCAGTGCTAGAGATGGCGGCGGGAGCACAGATACGCAGTATTTT	CSARDGGGSTDTQYF
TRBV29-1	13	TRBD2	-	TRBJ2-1	TGCAGCGTTGAACTAGCGGGGGGGTATGAGCAGTTCTTC	CSVELAGGYEQFF
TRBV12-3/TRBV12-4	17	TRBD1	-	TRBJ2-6	TGTGCCAGCGATAAGTGGGACAGAAACTCTGGGGCCAACGTCCTGACTTTC	CASDKWDRNSGANVLTF
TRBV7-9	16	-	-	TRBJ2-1	TGTGCCAGCAGCTTAGCGTCGGCTAGCTCCTACAATGAGCAGTTCTTC	CASSLASASSYNEQFF
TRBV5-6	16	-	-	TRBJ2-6	TGTGCCAGCAGCTTGGCCAGACTCCTTGGGGCCAACGTCCTGACTTTC	CASSLARLLGANVLTF
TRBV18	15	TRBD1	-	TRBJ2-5	TGTGCCAGCTCACCGGGACAGCCAAATAAGGAGACCCAGTACTTC	CASSPGQPNKETQYF
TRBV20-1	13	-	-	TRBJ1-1	TGCAGTGCCACACGGTACTCGAACACTGAAGCTTTCTTT	CSATRYSNTEAFF
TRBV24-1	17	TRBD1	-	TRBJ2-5	TGTGCCACCAGTGACCACCCCGGACAGGGGGCGGGAGAGACCCAGTACTTC	CATSDHPGQGAGETQYF
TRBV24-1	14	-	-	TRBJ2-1	TGTGCCACCAGTGACCCCCGGGACTACAATGAGCAGTTCTTC	CATSDPRDYNEQFF
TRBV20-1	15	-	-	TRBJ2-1	TGCAGTGCTACCGGTGCTAAGCAGGGTCACAATGAGCAGTTCTTC	CSATGAKQGHNEQFF
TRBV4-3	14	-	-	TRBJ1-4	TGCGCCAGCAGCCCCCTGGGGGGGGCGGAAAAACTGTTTTTT	CASSPLGGAEKLFF
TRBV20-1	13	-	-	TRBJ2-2	TGCAGTGCCTCGGGAGCGAACACCGGGGAGCTGTTTTTT	CSASGANTGELFF
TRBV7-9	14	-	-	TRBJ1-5	TGTGCCAGCAGCCTGGGCCCCGGCAATCAGCCCCAGCATTTT	CASSLGPGNQPQHF
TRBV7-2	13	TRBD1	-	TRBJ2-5	TGTGCCAGCAGCTTAGGTTCAGGGGGGACCCAGTACTTC	CASSLGSGGTQYF
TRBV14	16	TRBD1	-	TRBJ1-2	TGTGCCAGCAGCCACGCAGGGACAGGACTATTCTATGGCTACACCTTC	CASSHAGTGLFYGYTF
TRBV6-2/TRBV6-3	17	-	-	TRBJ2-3	TGTGCCAGCAGTTACTCGGGCAGGGCAAAGGACACAGATACGCAGTATTTT	CASSYSGRAKDTDTQYF
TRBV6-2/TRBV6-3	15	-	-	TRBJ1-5	TGTGCCAGCAGAATGCAGGGTACCCAAAATCAGCCCCAGCATTTT	CASRMQGTQNQPQHF
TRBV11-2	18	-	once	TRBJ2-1	TGTGCCAGCAGCTTGCCCTGGGACTCTCTGGCGAACTTTAATGAGCAGTTCTTC	CASSLPWDSLANFNEQFF
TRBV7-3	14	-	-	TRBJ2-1	TGTGCCAGCAGCTTAAAACCCGAAAACAATGAGCAGTTCTTC	CASSLKPENNEQFF
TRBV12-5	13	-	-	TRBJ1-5	TGTGCTAGTGGTTCTTCCACTAAGCAGCCCCAGCATTTT	CASGSSTKQPQHF
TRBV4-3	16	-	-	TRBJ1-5	TGCGCCAGCAGCCAAGATCTAGAACAGGGCAATCAGCCCCAGCATTTT	CASSQDLEQGNQPQHF
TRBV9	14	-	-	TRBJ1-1	TGTGCCAGCAGCGTAGAACAAACGAACACTGAAGCTTTCTTT	CASSVEQTNTEAFF
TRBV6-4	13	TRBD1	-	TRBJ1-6	TGTGCCAGCAGGACAGGGGATAATTCACCCCTCCACTTT	CASRTGDNSPLHF
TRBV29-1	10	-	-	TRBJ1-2	TGCAGCGTTGACCCCTATGGCTACACCTTC	CSVDPYGYTF
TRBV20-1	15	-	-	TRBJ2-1	TGCAGTGCTAGAGATGGACAGAGCTCCTACAATGAGCAGTTCTTC	CSARDGQSSYNEQFF
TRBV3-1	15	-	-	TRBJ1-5	TGTGCCAGCAGCCAAGGGACAGCTCTCAATCAGCCCCAGCATTTT	CASSQGTALNQPQHF
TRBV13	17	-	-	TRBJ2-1	TGTGCCAGCAGCAGCGCTGGAAACTTGATCTCCTACAATGAGCAGTTCTTC	CASSSAGNLISYNEQFF